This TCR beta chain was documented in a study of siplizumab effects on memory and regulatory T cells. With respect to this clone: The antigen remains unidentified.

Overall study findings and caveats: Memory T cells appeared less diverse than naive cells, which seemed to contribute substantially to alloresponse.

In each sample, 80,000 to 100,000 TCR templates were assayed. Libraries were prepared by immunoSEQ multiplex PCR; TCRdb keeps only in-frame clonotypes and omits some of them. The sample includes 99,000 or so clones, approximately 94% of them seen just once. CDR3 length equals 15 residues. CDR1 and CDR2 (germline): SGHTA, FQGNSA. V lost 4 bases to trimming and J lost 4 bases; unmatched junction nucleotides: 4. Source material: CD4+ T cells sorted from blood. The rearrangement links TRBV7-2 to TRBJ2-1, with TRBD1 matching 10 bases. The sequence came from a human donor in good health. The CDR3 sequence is CASSSGQGGYNEQFF. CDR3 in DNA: TGTGCCAGCAGCTCCGGACAGGGGGGATACAATGAGCAGTTCTTC. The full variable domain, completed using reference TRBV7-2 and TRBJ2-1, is GAGVSQSPSNKVTEKGKDVELRCDPISGHTALYWYRQSLGQGLEFLIYFQGNSAPDKSGLPSDRFSAERTGGSVSTLTIQRTQQEDSAVYLCASSSGQGGYNEQFFGPGTRLTVL.